This T cell receptor (beta chain) was sequenced for a study of control samples from healthy donors and cancer patients (dated by TCRdb to 2020 to 2022). A note on this clone: Its recognized antigen is unknown. It has no much larger one-base neighbor in the sample; base qualities were not kept.

The CDR3 has 17 amino acids, counting the end cysteine and phenylalanine. The sequence is cut down to CDR3 DNA, 51 bases in frame from base 1. CDR1 is given as SEHNR and CDR2 as FQNEAQ, both from the germline V gene (reference sequence). Germline trimming: 2 bases from V, 6 bases from J; junction bases outside gene matches: 9. Library creation used the immunoSEQ multiplex PCR assay. The table was pulled from immuneACCESS by TCRdb, which kept in-frame rearrangements only. Such tables lose some clones; where checked, under half of the loss comes from unresolved V genes, and the rest has no known cause. This sample gives around 170,000 clones in total; approximately 90% of them show up just once. 0.68% of the sample comes from the top ten.

Sequencing was carried out using blood. The TCR comes from a woman aged 25 to 45 in good health. The V gene is TRBV7-9 and the J gene is TRBJ2-1, and 11 junctional nucleotides match TRBD2. The CDR3 protein sequence reads: CASSLTIAGGPRNEQFF. The DNA is as follows: TGTGCCAGCAGCTTAACGATAGCGGGAGGGCCGCGCAATGAGCAGTTCTTC.